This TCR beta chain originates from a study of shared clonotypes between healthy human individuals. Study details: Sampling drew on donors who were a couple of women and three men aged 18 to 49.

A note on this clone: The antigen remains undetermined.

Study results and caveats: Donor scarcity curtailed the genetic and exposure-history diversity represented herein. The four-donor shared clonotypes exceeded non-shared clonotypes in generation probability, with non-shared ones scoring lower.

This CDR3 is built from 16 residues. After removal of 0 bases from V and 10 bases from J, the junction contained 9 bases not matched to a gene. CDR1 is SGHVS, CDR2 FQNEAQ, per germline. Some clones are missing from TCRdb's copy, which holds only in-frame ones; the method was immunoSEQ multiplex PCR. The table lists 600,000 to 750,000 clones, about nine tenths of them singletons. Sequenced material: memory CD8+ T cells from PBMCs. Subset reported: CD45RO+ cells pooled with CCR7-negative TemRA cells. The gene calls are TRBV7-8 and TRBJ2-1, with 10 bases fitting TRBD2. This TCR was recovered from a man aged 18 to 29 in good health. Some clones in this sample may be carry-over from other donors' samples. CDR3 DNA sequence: TGTGCCAGCAGCTTAGCGCTAGCGGGAGCTCTTAGAGAGCAGTTCTTC. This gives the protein CASSLALAGALREQFF.